This T cell receptor beta chain derives from a study of blood T cells in healthy people across ages. This clonotype was seen a few times. Next came a second PCR, run for roughly 7 to 12 cycles, which used a sample-barcoded 5' primer along with a J-beta primer mix. TCRdb processed the 5' RACE reads anew with MiXCR; each CDR3 protein has one entry. The table has nearly 800,000 distinct CDR3 sequences, approximately 25% seen once; the top ten hold approximately 4%. The length of the CDR3 is 14 residues. Germline CDR1 is DFQATT and CDR2 is SNEGSKA (reference sequence). The sample also formed part of further work on T cells of mothers and their children. From that second work: Related pairs of mothers and children showed slightly higher, non-significant overlap versus unrelated pairs.

The sequencing input was blood. The rearrangement joins TRBV20-1 to TRBJ2-1; D is possibly TRBD2 (7 bases). The end of the DNA is better explained by TRBJ2-5, so the J call may be wrong. The clonotype originates from a boy between 10 and 17 years old in good health. In nucleotides, the CDR3 is TGCAGTGCTAGAGATTCGGGGGGCCGGGAGACCCAGTACTTC. Its protein product is CSARDSGGRETQYF.